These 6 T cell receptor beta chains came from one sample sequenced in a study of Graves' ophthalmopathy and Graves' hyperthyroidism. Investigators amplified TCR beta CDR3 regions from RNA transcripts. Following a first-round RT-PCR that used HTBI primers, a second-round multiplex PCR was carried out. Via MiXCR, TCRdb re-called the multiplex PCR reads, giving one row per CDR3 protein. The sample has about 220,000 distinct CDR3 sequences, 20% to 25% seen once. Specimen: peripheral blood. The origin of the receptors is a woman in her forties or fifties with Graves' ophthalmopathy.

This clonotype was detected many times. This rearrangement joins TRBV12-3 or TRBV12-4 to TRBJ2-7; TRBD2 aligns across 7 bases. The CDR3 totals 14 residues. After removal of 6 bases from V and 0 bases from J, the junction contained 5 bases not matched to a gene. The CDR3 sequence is CASSFERGSYEQYF. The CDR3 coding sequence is TGTGCCAGCAGCTTCGAGCGGGGCTCCTACGAGCAGTACTTC.

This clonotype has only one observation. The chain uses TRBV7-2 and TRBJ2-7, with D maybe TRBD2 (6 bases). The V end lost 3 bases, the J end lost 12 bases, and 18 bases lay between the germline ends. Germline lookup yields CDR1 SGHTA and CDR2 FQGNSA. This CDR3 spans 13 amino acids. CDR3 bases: TGTGCCAGCAGCTTCCCCGGACTAAATCTGCTGTACTTC. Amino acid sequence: CASSFPGLNLLYF. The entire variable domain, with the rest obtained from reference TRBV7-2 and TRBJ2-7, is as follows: GAGVSQSPSNKVTEKGKDVELRCDPISGHTALYWYRQSLGQGLEFLIYFQGNSAPDKSGLPSDRFSAERTGGSVSTLTIQRTQQEDSAVYLCASSFPGLNLLYFGPGTRLTVT.

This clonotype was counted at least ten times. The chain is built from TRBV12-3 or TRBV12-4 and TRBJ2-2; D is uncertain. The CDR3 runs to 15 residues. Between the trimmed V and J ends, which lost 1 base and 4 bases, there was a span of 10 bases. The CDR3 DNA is TGTGCCAGCAGTTTAGTAGGGCCTGGCACCGGGGAGCTGTTTTTT. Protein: CASSLVGPGTGELFF.

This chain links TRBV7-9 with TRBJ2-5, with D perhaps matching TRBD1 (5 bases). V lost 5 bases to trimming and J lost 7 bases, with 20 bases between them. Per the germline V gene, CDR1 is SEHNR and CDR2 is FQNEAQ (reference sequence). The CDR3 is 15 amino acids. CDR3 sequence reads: CASSPQAVQGGTQYF. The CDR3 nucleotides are TGTGCCAGCAGCCCTCAAGCCGTGCAGGGTGGGACCCAGTACTTC.

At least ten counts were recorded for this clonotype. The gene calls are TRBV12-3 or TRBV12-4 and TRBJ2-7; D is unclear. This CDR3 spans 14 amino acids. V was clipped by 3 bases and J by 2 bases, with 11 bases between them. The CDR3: CASSFLSVPYEQYF. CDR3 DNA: TGTGCCAGCAGTTTCTTAAGCGTCCCCTACGAGCAGTACTTC.

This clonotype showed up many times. The CDR3 reads CASSPSTGKAGYTF. The CDR3 region has the DNA TGTGCCAGCAGTCCGAGCACAGGGAAGGCGGGCTACACCTTC. The genes are TRBV28 and TRBJ1-2; TRBD1 might be the D (6 bases). Germline values: CDR1 MDHEN, CDR2 SYDVKM. The CDR3 runs 14 residues. Between the trimmed V and J ends, which lost 5 bases and 8 bases, there was a span of 18 bases.